This T cell receptor beta chain was obtained from a study of T cell responses to AZD1222 COVID-19 vaccine. Background on the study: Second-dose groups at about 4 or about 12 weeks were pooled. Findings and limits, study-wide: Females outnumbered males among donors, who were mostly white British; clonal diversity was possibly underestimated. Reportedly, nearly half the spike-specific TCRs target unmutated variant regions.

Clones were sequenced by immunoSEQ multiplex PCR, and TCRdb holds only the in-frame ones, with some missing. The table lists about 120,000 clones, about 92% of them singletons. This clone was seen a single time. Its antigen remains unidentified. One end of the junction varies from germline; a read error may be responsible. This clonotype was sampled from an adult in good health. This specimen was peripheral blood, taken on day 0 of AZD1222 vaccination.

CDR3 loop: CGRVSSRRTEAFF. For the CDR3, the DNA is TGCGGCCGGGTCTCATCAAGGAGGACTGAAGCTTTCTTT. The chain links TRBV24-1 to TRBJ1-1; D is unresolved. Germline assignment: CDR1 KGHDR and CDR2 SFDVKD. The CDR3 sequence is 13 residues long.